This T cell receptor (beta chain) was observed in a study of blood T cell repertoires in COVID-19 (dated by TCRdb to about 2020). Concerning the study at large: Samples from collaborators originated in the United States, Italy and Spain and spanned both the acute and convalescent phases of COVID-19. The material from the prospective study consisted of cDNA or gDNA derived from T cells, B-cell-depleted T cells, or PBMCs. Subjects who had been exposed to COVID-19, were actively infected with it, or had recovered from it provided the deeply sampled blood TCRbeta repertoires that made up the dataset. The repertoires were released in a freely available public database meant as a resource for research on the immune response to SARS-CoV-2. The samples were drawn from two sources: the first 160 participants of the ongoing ImmuneRACE study, and over 950 subjects contributed by 6 global collaborators. Sample metadata almost always included a de-identified subject ID, COVID-19 status, age in years and sex. Where HLA class I and class II types were available, the types were taken from metadata supplied by the sample provider, not from assay-based typing. Beyond this particular receptor, the publication reports: The amount of clinical and demographic metadata varied by source and participant and was provided uncurated.

Participants in the prospective study were enrolled through a virtual design, were aged 18 to 89 years, and lived in approximately 25 United States geographic areas. To assign participants to cohorts, the prospective study relied on clinical history that participants themselves reported in a screening survey and a study questionnaire. Recovered participants in ImmuneRACE Cohort 3 were defined as having two consecutive negative NP/OP PCR tests, clearance from a healthcare professional, or resolution of symptoms. In the prospective study, mobile phlebotomists collected whole blood, serum and a nasopharyngeal or oropharyngeal swab from each participant. Participants in the prospective study had the option to provide additional blood draws and questionnaires over an approximately 2-month period. Before DNA extraction, prospective study blood samples were shipped either frozen or at room temperature.

This clone is a singleton in its sample. Its target antigen remains unknown. The record has no base qualities; no much larger clone is one base away. Via the germline V gene, CDR1 is SGHTS and CDR2 YDEGEE. V is shortened by 7 bases, J by 8 bases, and the region joining them spans 18 bases. The CDR3 goes from the cysteine to the phenylalanine over 13 residues. The entry retains the CDR3 DNA only, 39 bases that are in frame from base 1. TCRbeta CDR3 regions were amplified from genomic DNA by means of the immunoSEQ Assay, a bias-controlled multiplex PCR. The paper's data handling went like this. Nucleated cell counts per sample were estimated from amplification of reference gene primers within the assay. Sequence reads were collapsed and filtered to measure the absolute abundance of every unique TCRbeta CDR3 rearrangement. For each sample, productive Simpson clonality was calculated by taking the square root of Simpson's diversity index across productive rearrangements. TCRdb's version of the immuneACCESS table is confined to in-frame rearrangements and falls short of the full clone set. An unresolved V gene accounts for under half of the shortfall where checked; the remainder is of unknown origin. V, J and clone size reflect that table, while D and trimming were determined from the DNA. In all, the sample holds 310,000 or so clones, and over 75% of those were seen once. The ten largest clones capture 8% to 13% of the sample.

The TCR originated in a young woman who had recovered from COVID-19. The receptor chain draws on TRBV5-8 and TRBJ1-2; confidence is insufficient to name the D gene. Sequenced material: PBMCs or T cells enriched from blood (not recorded which). The DNA sequence reads TGTGCCAGCCGTCCCCGGGGTGTCCACGGCTACACCTTC. Its amino acids are CASRPRGVHGYTF.